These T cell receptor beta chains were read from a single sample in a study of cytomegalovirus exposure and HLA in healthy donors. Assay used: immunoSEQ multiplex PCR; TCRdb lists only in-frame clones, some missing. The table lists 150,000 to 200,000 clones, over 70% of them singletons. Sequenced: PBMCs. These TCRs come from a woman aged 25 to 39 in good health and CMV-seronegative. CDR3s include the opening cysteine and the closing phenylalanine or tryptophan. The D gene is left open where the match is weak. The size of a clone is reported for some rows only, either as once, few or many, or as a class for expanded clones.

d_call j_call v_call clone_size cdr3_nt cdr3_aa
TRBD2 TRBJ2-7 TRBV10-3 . TGTGCCATCAGTGATCGGGCGGGAGGGGACGAGCAGTACTTC CAISDRAGGDEQYF
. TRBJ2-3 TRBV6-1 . TGTGCCAGCAGGCGAGATGCTTTTAGCACAGATACGCAGTATTTT CASRRDAFSTDTQYF
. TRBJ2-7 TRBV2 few TGTGCCAGCAGTGTGCGGGACTACGAGCAGTACTTC CASSVRDYEQYF
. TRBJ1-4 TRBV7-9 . TGTGCCAGCAGCTTAGCGGTCGGGGAAAAACTGTTTTTT CASSLAVGEKLFF
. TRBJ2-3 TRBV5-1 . TGCGCCAGCAGCTTGGCGCAGGGGAGCACAGATACGCAGTATTTT CASSLAQGSTDTQYF
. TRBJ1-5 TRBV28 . TGTGCCAGCAGCGGACGAGGCCGGGGTGATTATAGCAATCAGCCCCAGCATTTT CASSGRGRGDYSNQPQHF
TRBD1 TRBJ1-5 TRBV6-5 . TGTGCCAGCAGGCCGGGACAGCACAATCAGCCCCAGCATTTT CASRPGQHNQPQHF
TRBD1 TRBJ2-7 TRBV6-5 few TGTGCCAGCAGTTACGAGGCAGGGGGCGACCCCTACGAGCAGTACTTC CASSYEAGGDPYEQYF
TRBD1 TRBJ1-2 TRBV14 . TGTGCCAGCAGCCAATACGGGACAGACCCTAACTATGGCTACACCTTC CASSQYGTDPNYGYTF
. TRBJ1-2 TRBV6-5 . TGTGCCAGCAGCCTCAAGAGCGGTCTCGGTGGCTACACCTTC CASSLKSGLGGYTF
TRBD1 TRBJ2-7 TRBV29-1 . TGCAGCGTTGAAGATCGTGGACAGGGAATTTACGAGCAGTACTTC CSVEDRGQGIYEQYF
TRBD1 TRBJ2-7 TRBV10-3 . TGTGCCATCAGTGAACCGACAGGGGGCCACGAGCAGTACTTC CAISEPTGGHEQYF
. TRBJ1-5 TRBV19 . TGTGCCAGTAGTGGGTTTGACAGCTATCAGCCCCAGCATTTT CASSGFDSYQPQHF
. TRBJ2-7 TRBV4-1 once TGCGCCAGCAGCCAACCCCTTTCGACAGGCACAGAGCAGTACTTC CASSQPLSTGTEQYF
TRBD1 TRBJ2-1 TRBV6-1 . TGTGCCAGCACCGGAGTCTGGGACAGGGGCAATGAGCAGTTCTTC CASTGVWDRGNEQFF
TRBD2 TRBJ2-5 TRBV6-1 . TGTGCCAGCACCCACAGTGGCGGGGGGGGGTCCCAGTACTTC CASTHSGGGGSQYF